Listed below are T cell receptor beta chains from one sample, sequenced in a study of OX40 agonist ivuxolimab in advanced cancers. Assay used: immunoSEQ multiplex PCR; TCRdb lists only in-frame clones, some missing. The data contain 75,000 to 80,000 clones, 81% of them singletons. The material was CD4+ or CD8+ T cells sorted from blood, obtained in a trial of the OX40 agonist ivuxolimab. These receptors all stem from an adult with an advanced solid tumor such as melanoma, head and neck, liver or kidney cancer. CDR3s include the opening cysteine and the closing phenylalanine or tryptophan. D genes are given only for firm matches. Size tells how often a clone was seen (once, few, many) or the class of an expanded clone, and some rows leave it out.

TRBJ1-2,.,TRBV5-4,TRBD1,TGTGCCAGCAGCTTGATGGGCGGGACAGGGAGGTTCGGGAACTATGGCTACACCTTC,CASSLMGGTGRFGNYGYTF
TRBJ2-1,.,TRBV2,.,TGTGCCAGCAGTATACCGACCGACTCATGGGGTAAAAGCTCCTACAATGAGCAGTTCTTC,CASSIPTDSWGKSSYNEQFF
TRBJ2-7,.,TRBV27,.,TGTGCCAGCAGTACGGCTAATTACGAGCAGTACTTC,CASSTANYEQYF
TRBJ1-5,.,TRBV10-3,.,TGTGCCATCGGCATGAACAGGGACAATCAGCCCCAGCATTTT,CAIGMNRDNQPQHF
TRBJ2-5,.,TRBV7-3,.,TGTGCCAGCAGCTTAAATTTGGGGGAGACCCAGTACTTC,CASSLNLGETQYF
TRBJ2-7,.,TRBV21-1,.,TGTGCCAGCAGCAACCATCGGGGGGACCCTTCCTACGAGCAGTACTTC,CASSNHRGDPSYEQYF
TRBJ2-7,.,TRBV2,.,TGTGCCAGTCATCGGGACAACTACGAGCAGTACTTC,CASHRDNYEQYF
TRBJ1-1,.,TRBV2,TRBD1,TGTGCCAGCAGTGACGGACAGGGTTGGACTGAAGCTTTCTTT,CASSDGQGWTEAFF
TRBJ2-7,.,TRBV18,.,TGTGCCAGCTCACCAAAGGTAGGGCAGATCGAGCAGTACTTC,CASSPKVGQIEQYF
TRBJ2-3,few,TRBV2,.,TGTGCCAGCAGGGGACCAGCCACAGATACGCAGTATTTT,CASRGPATDTQYF
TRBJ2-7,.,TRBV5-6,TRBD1,TGTGCCAGCAGCCTGACAGGGGATGGTAGGGAGCAGTACTTC,CASSLTGDGREQYF
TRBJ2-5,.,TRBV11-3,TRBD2,TGTGCCAGCAGCTTAGCGGGGGGAAGGGAGACCCAGTACTTC,CASSLAGGRETQYF
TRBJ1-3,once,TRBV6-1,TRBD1,TGTGCCAGCAAGGGACAGGGTGGTGCTGGAAACACCATATATTTT,CASKGQGGAGNTIYF
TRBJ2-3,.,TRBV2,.,TGTGCCAGCAGTGAGCATTGGCGGCACCCCGCCACAGATACGCAGTATTTT,CASSEHWRHPATDTQYF
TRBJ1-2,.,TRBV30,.,TGTGCCTGGAGTTACACAGGGAGCTACACCTTC,CAWSYTGSYTF
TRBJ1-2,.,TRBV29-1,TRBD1,TGCAGCGTCCGGGACAGGGCGTGGGAAACCTTC,CSVRDRAWETF
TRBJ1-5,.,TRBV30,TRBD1,TGTGCCTGGGCCGGGACAGGGGATCAGCCCCAGCATTTT,CAWAGTGDQPQHF
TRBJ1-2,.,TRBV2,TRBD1,TGTGCCAGCAGACCGGGACAGGGATACGGCTACACCTTC,CASRPGQGYGYTF
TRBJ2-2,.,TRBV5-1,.,TGCGCCAGCAGCTCGCAAGGGCACGGGAACACCGGGGAGCTGTTTTTT,CASSSQGHGNTGELFF
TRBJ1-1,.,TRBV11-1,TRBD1,TGTGCCAGCAGCCTCCGGACAGGGGCGAACACTGAAGCTTTCTTT,CASSLRTGANTEAFF
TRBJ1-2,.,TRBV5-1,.,TGCGCCAGCAGCTTGGATGCAGGATTGGGGAAGGGCTACACCTTC,CASSLDAGLGKGYTF
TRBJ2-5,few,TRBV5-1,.,TGCGCCAGCAGCCGATCGCGCGCGGAAGAGACCCAGTACTTC,CASSRSRAEETQYF
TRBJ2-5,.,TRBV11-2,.,TGTGCCAGCAGCTTTGGGGGGCAGGAGACCCAGTACTTC,CASSFGGQETQYF
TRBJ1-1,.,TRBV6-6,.,TGTGCCACCAAACCACCCACAGGGTCCACTGAAGCTTTCTTT,CATKPPTGSTEAFF
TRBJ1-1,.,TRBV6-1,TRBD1,TGTGCCAGCATGGGGGGGCACACAGGGGACACTGAAGCTTTCTTT,CASMGGHTGDTEAFF
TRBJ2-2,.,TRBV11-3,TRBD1,TGTGCCAGCAGCCCAGGGGGCAGCTGGACCGGGGAGCTGTTTTTT,CASSPGGSWTGELFF
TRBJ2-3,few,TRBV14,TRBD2,TGTGCCAGCAGCAAGGGACTAGCGGGAGGTTCCAGGAGCACAGATACGCAGTATTTT,CASSKGLAGGSRSTDTQYF
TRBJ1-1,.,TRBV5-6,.,TGTGCCAGCAGCTTGGCGGGAGCAGCTTTCTTT,CASSLAGAAFF
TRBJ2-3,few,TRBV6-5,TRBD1,TGTGCCAGCAGTTACATCAGGACAGGGGGAGGAATGGGGCAGTATTTT,CASSYIRTGGGMGQYF
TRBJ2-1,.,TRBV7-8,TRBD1,TGTGCCAGCAGCCCCCCCAAGGGGACAGGTGGCTACAATGAGCAGTTCTTC,CASSPPKGTGGYNEQFF
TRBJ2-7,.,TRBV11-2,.,TGTGCCAGCAGCCTCGATAGCTCCTACGAGCAGTACTTC,CASSLDSSYEQYF
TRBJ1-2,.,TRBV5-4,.,TGTGCCAGCAGCTCGGGCGCACAGAGTGGCTACACCTTC,CASSSGAQSGYTF
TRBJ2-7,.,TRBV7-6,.,TGTGCCCTGTCTACGTACGAGCAGTACTTC,CALSTYEQYF
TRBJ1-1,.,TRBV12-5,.,TGTGCTAGTGGCCTCCGGCCGAACACTGAAGCTTTCTTT,CASGLRPNTEAFF
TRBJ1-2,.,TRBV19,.,TGTGCCACTAAGCTAGGACAGACAGATGTCTATGGCTACACCTTC,CATKLGQTDVYGYTF
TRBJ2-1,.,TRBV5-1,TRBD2,TGCGCCAGCAGCTCGGGACTAGCGGGAATCAATGAGCAGTTCTTC,CASSSGLAGINEQFF
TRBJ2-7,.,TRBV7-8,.,TGTGCCAGCAGCTTAGCCCAGTCCTACGAGCAGTACTTC,CASSLAQSYEQYF
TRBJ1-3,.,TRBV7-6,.,TGTGCCAGCAGCCCCGGGGGGGTCGTCAACACCATATATTTT,CASSPGGVVNTIYF
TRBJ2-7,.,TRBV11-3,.,TGTGCCAGCAGCAGACCAGGGTTGAGCGAGCAGTACTTC,CASSRPGLSEQYF